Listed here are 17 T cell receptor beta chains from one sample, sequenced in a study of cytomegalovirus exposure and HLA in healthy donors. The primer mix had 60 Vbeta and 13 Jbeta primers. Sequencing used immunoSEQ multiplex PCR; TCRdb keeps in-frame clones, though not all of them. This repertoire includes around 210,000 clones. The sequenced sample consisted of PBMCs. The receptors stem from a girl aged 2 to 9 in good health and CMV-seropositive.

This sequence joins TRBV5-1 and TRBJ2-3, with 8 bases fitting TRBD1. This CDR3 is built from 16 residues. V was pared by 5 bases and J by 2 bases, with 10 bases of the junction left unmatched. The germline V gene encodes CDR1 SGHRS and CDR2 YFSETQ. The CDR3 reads CASRSGTDRATDTQYF. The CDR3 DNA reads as TGCGCCAGCAGGTCTGGCACGGACAGGGCCACAGATACGCAGTATTTT.

The CDR3 bases are TGTGCCAGCAGGACACAGGGCCTGAACACTGAAGCTTTCTTT. Its protein product is CASRTQGLNTEAFF. V gene TRBV6-5 combines with J gene TRBJ1-1, with a possible D match to TRBD1 (6 bases). Germline-derived CDR1 and CDR2 are MNHEY and SVGAGI. Trimming shortened V by 6 bases and J by 0 bases, and 11 bases separated the two germline ends. The CDR3 runs 14 residues.

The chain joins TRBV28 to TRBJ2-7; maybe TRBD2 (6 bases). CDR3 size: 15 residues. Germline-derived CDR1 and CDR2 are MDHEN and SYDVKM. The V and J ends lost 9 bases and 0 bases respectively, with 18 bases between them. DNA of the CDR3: TGTGCCAGTCTGCGTTGGGGGGTCGGCTCCTACGAGCAGTACTTC. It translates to CASLRWGVGSYEQYF.

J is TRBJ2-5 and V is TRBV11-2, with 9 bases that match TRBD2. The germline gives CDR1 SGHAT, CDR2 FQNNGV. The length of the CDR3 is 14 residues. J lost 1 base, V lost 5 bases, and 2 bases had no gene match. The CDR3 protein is CASSRTSAQETQYF. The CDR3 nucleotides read TGTGCCAGCAGCCGGACTAGCGCCCAAGAGACCCAGTACTTC.

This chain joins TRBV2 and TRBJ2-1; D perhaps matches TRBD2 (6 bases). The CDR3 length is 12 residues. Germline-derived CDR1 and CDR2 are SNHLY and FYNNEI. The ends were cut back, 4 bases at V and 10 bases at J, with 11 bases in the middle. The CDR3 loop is CASSVGSGEQFF. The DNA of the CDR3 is TGTGCCAGCAGTGTTGGTAGCGGAGAGCAGTTCTTC.

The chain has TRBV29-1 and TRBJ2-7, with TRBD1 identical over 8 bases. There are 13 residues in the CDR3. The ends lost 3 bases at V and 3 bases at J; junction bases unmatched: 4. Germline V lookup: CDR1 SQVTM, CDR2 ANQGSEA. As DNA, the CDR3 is TGCAGCGTTGAGGGGACAGGTGGCTACGAGCAGTACTTC. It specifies CSVEGTGGYEQYF.

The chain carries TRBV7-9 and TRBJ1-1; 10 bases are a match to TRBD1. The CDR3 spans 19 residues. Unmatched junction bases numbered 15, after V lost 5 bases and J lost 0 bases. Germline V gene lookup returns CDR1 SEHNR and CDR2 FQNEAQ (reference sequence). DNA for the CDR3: TGTGCCAGCAGCCTACAAATGACAGGGGGCTCAATCATGAACACTGAAGCTTTCTTT. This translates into CASSLQMTGGSIMNTEAFF.

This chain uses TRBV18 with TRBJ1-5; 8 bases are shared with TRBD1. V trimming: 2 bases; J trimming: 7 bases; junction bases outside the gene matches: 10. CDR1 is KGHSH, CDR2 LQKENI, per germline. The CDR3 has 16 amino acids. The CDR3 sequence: CASSPNRTGLRQPQHF. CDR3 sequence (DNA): TGTGCCAGCTCACCAAATCGGACAGGGCTAAGACAGCCCCAGCATTTT.

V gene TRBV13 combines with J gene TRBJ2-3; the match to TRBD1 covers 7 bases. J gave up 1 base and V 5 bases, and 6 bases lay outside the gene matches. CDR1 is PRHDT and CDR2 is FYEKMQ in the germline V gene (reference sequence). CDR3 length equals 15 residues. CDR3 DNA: TGTGCCAGCAGCCAAGCGACAGGGCGCACAGATACGCAGTATTTT. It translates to CASSQATGRTDTQYF. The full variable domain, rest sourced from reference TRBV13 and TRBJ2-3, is AAGVIQSPRHLIKEKRETATLKCYPIPRHDTVYWYQQGPGQDPQFLISFYEKMQSDKGSIPDRFSAQQFSDYHSELNMSSLELGDSALYFCASSQATGRTDTQYFGPGTRLTVL.

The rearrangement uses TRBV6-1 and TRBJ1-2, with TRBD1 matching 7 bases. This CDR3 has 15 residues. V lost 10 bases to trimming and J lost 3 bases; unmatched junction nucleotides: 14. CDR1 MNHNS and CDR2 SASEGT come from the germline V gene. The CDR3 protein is CATSKGAGGHYGYTF. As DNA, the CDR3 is TGTGCCACATCAAAGGGGGCAGGAGGTCACTATGGCTACACCTTC.

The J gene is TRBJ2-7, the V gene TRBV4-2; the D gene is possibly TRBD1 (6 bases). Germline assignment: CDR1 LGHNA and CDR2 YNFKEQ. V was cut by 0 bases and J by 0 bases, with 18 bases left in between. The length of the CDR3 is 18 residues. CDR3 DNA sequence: TGTGCCAGCAGCCAAGATGGCCTCGGCAGGGGCGACTCCTACGAGCAGTACTTC. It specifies CASSQDGLGRGDSYEQYF.

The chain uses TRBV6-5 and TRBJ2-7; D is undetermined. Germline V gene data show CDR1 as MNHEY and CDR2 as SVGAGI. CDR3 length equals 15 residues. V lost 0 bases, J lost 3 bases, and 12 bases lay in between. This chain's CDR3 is CASSYSHDFIYEQYF. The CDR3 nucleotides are TGTGCCAGCAGTTACTCCCACGACTTCATCTACGAGCAGTACTTC.

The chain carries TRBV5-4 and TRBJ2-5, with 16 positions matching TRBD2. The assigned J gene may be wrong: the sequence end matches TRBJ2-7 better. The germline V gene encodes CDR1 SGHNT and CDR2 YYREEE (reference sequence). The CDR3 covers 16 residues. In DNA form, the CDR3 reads TGTGCCAGCAGCTGGGGACTAGCGGGAGGGAACTACGAGCAGTACTTC. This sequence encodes CASSWGLAGGNYEQYF.

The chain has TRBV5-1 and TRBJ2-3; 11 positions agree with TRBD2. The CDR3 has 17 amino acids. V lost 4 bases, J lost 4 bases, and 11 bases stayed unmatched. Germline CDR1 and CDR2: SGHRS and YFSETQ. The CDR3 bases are TGCGCCAGCAGCCCAGTCTGGGTAGCGGGAGGGTCAGATACGCAGTATTTT. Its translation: CASSPVWVAGGSDTQYF.

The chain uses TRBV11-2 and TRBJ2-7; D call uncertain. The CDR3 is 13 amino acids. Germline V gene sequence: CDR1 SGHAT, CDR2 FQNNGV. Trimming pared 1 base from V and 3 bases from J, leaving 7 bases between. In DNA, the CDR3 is TGTGCCAGCAGCTTAGCTCGACTCTACGAGCAGTACTTC. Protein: CASSLARLYEQYF.

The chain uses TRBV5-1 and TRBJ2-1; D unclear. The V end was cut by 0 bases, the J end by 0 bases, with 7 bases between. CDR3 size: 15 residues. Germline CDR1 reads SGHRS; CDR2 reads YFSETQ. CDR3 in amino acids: CASSLASSSYNEQFF. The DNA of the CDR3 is TGCGCCAGCAGCTTGGCCTCGAGCTCCTACAATGAGCAGTTCTTC.

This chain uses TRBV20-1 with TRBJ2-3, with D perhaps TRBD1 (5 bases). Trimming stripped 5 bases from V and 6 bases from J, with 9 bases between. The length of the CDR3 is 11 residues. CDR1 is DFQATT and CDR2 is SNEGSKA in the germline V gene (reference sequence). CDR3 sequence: CSAQQADTQYF. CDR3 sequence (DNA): TGCAGTGCTCAACAGGCGGATACGCAGTATTTT.